A single sample is the source of the 20 T cell receptor beta chains below, sequenced in a study of T cells in Graves' hyperthyroidism and ophthalmopathy. Regions amplified from RNA transcripts were the TCR beta CDR3 regions. The HTBI set primed first-round TCR CDR3 RT-PCR. TCRdb reanalysed the multiplex PCR reads using MiXCR and keeps one entry per CDR3 protein. Among approximately 400,000 distinct CDR3 sequences listed, over 11% were seen once. Sequenced material: blood. These TCRs come from a woman aged 55-70 years with Graves' hyperthyroidism.

This clonotype was recorded at least ten times. The J gene is TRBJ2-5, the V gene TRBV7-8, with 12 nucleotides matching TRBD2. Trimming cost V 3 bases and J 5 bases; bases outside gene matches: 7. Germline V gene lookup returns CDR1 SGHVS and CDR2 FQNEAQ. The CDR3 extends over 16 amino acids. DNA of the CDR3: TGTGCCAGCAGCTTGCTAGGACTAGCGGGAAGGGAGACCCAGTACTTC. Protein sequence: CASSLLGLAGRETQYF.

Ten or more counts support this clonotype. The chain joins TRBV6-2 or TRBV6-3 to TRBJ2-1; 8 bases map to TRBD1. This CDR3 region has 14 residues. After removal of 6 bases from V and 7 bases from J, the junction contained 8 bases not matched to a gene. Germline V gene data show CDR1 as MNHEY and CDR2 as SVGEGT. CDR3 residues: CASRRGQGGNEQFF. The CDR3 DNA sequence: TGTGCCAGCAGGCGCGGACAGGGCGGGAATGAGCAGTTCTTC.

Ten or more counts support this clonotype. This sequence joins TRBV6-1 and TRBJ2-2; D not resolved. With 5 bases removed from V and 7 bases from J, the gap between germline ends came to 8 bases. This CDR3 has 12 residues. Germline lookup yields CDR1 MNHNS and CDR2 SASEGT. The DNA of the CDR3 is TGTGCCAGCAGTCTGACTGTCGGGGAGCTGTTTTTT. Amino acid sequence: CASSLTVGELFF.

This clonotype was picked up many times. V usage is TRBV7-9 and J usage is TRBJ2-2; TRBD1 or TRBD2 may be the D gene (5 bases each). From germline, CDR1 is SEHNR and CDR2 FQNEAQ (reference sequence). The CDR3 runs 15 residues. Trimming cost V 6 bases and J 1 base, with 12 bases left between them. The CDR3 protein is CASRPGTVNTGELFF. CDR3 nucleotide sequence: TGTGCCAGCAGGCCCGGGACGGTGAACACCGGGGAGCTGTTTTTT.

This clonotype came up many times. The CDR3: CSAQTGGNSYEQYF. CDR3 DNA: TGCAGTGCACAGACAGGGGGCAATTCCTACGAGCAGTACTTC. This chain uses TRBV20-1 with TRBJ2-7; 10 bases are shared with TRBD1. Trimming cost V 6 bases and J 1 base; bases outside gene matches: 6. From germline, CDR1 is DFQATT and CDR2 SNEGSKA (reference sequence). The CDR3 totals 14 residues.

This clonotype was seen repeatedly, ten times or more. The gene calls are TRBV5-1 and TRBJ2-5; D uncertain. Looked up from germline, CDR1 is SGHRS and CDR2 is YFSETQ. This CDR3 spans 12 amino acids. The germline V and J ends were trimmed by 4 bases and 6 bases, with 10 bases remaining between them. The CDR3 region has the DNA TGCGCCAGCAGCAACGAAGAAAAGACCCAGTACTTC. Translated: CASSNEEKTQYF.

This clonotype was seen a few times. J is TRBJ2-6 and V is TRBV6-1, with no clear D. The V end was cut by 5 bases, the J end by 0 bases, with 11 bases between. In germline, CDR1 is MNHNS, CDR2 SASEGT. The CDR3 consists of 16 residues. CDR3 sequence reads: CASSRSLTSGANVLTF. The CDR3 region has the DNA TGTGCCAGCAGTCGATCTTTAACCTCTGGGGCCAACGTCCTGACTTTC.

Note on this clonotype: One junction end does not reproduce the germline sequence, and a read error may be involved. V and J are TRBV11-2 and TRBJ1-1; D not resolved. The CDR3 spans 13 residues. Germline values: CDR1 SGHAT, CDR2 FQNNGV. The DNA of the CDR3 is TGTGCCAGCAGCGTAGACACCAACACTGAAGCTTTCTTT. Residues: CASSVDTNTEAFF.

This clonotype was found once. This chain links TRBV28 with TRBJ1-4; maybe TRBD1 (6 bases). This CDR3 is 14 amino acids long. In germline, CDR1 is MDHEN, CDR2 SYDVKM. V shed 8 bases and J shed 7 bases, with 17 bases lying between them. In nucleotides, the CDR3 is TGTGCCAGCGGAGGGGCGGGGGCTGGTGAAAAACTGTTTTTT. The encoded protein is CASGGAGAGEKLFF.

This chain joins TRBV5-1 and TRBJ1-3; TRBD1 matches at 7 bases. V shed 5 bases and J 4 bases; nucleotides not matched to a gene: 6. In germline, CDR1 is SGHRS, CDR2 YFSETQ. The CDR3 loop spans 14 amino acids. The CDR3 DNA reads as TGCGCCAGCAGGTGGGACAGTGCGGGAAACACCATATATTTT. As protein: CASRWDSAGNTIYF.

This clonotype appeared many times. The rearrangement uses TRBV7-9 and TRBJ1-4; 7 bases match TRBD1. Germline V gene sequence: CDR1 SEHNR, CDR2 FQNEAQ (reference sequence). Germline trimming cut 5 bases from V and 8 bases from J; bases unmatched to any gene: 11. The CDR3 length is 15 residues. CDR3 bases: TGTGCCAGCAGCCCCGGGGAACAGGGGAAGGAAAAACTGTTTTTT. Its protein is CASSPGEQGKEKLFF.

This clonotype was detected many times. This rearrangement joins TRBV24-1 to TRBJ2-3; unclear D gene. The germline V gene encodes CDR1 KGHDR and CDR2 SFDVKD. The CDR3 has 13 residues. Trimming cost V 3 bases and J 0 bases, with 3 bases left between them. CDR3 DNA: TGTGCCACCAGTGATCGAAGCACAGATACGCAGTATTTT. Protein product: CATSDRSTDTQYF.

This chain uses TRBV7-9 with TRBJ2-1; 15 positions match TRBD2. V was clipped by 7 bases and J by 5 bases; unmatched bases: 3. CDR1 and CDR2 from the germline V gene are SEHNR and FQNEAQ (reference sequence). This CDR3 is built from 15 residues. The CDR3 bases are TGTGCCAGCATGCGGACTAGCGGGAGGGACAATGAGCAGTTCTTC. Translating it yields CASMRTSGRDNEQFF.

This clonotype came up a few times. The rearrangement links TRBV2 to TRBJ1-5; no clear D gene. Trimming removed 9 bases at V and 4 bases at J, with 13 bases between. CDR3 length: 13 amino acids. Germline V gene lookup returns CDR1 SNHLY and CDR2 FYNNEI. The CDR3 loop reads CARGGGGNQPQHF. CDR3 in DNA: TGTGCCAGAGGTGGTGGAGGTAATCAGCCCCAGCATTTT.

V and J are TRBV5-1 and TRBJ2-2; D not resolved. The CDR3 totals 13 residues. Germline lookup yields CDR1 SGHRS and CDR2 YFSETQ. V was cut by 0 bases and J by 2 bases, with 2 bases left in between. The CDR3 DNA follows: TGCGCCAGCAGCTTGGACAACACCGGGGAGCTGTTTTTT. Amino acids: CASSLDNTGELFF.

The chain recombines TRBV27 with TRBJ2-5; 7 nucleotides agree with TRBD2. After removal of 3 bases from V and 1 base from J, the junction contained 2 bases not matched to a gene. CDR1 is MNHEY, CDR2 SMNVEV, per germline (reference sequence). The CDR3 is made up of 14 amino acids. CDR3 nucleotides: TGTGCCAGCAGTTTTGGGGAGGGCCAAGAGACCCAGTACTTC. It yields the protein CASSFGEGQETQYF.

This clonotype came up many times. The chain recombines TRBV12-3 or TRBV12-4 with TRBJ2-2; TRBD2 agrees at 10 bases. This CDR3 is built from 14 residues. Trimming at V came to 5 bases and at J to 6 bases, leaving 3 bases not matched to a gene. The CDR3 is CASSASGSSGELFF. CDR3 in DNA: TGTGCCAGCAGTGCTAGCGGGAGTTCCGGGGAGCTGTTTTTT.

In this sample, this clonotype turned up a few times. This clone may be a read error of a much larger clone one base away. CDR3 DNA: TGTGCCAGCCCACCAAACCAATTCTCCTACGAGCAGTACTTC. Protein: CASPPNQFSYEQYF. The genes are TRBV18 and TRBJ2-7, with D hard to call. Germline lookup yields CDR1 KGHSH and CDR2 LQKENI. The CDR3 contains 14 residues.

This clonotype appeared a few times. The chain uses TRBV30 and TRBJ2-3; 10 bases align to TRBD2. Germline CDR1 GTSNPN, CDR2 SVGIG (reference sequence). The V gene end was trimmed by 4 bases and the J gene end by 6 bases; junction bases not matched to a gene: 7. CDR3 size: 14 residues. CDR3 sequence (DNA): TGTGCCTGGATGCCTAGCGGGAGAGGGGATACGCAGTATTTT. Amino acid sequence: CAWMPSGRGDTQYF.

Ten or more counts support this clonotype. The V and J genes are TRBV11-3 and TRBJ2-7; D gene ambiguous. This CDR3 is 13 amino acids long. Per germline, CDR1 SGHNT and CDR2 YENEEA. V lost 4 bases and J 1 base, leaving 8 bases between the germline ends. The CDR3 DNA follows: TGTGCCAGCAGCTCCCCCGGGTCCTACGAGCAGTACTTC. Translation: CASSSPGSYEQYF.